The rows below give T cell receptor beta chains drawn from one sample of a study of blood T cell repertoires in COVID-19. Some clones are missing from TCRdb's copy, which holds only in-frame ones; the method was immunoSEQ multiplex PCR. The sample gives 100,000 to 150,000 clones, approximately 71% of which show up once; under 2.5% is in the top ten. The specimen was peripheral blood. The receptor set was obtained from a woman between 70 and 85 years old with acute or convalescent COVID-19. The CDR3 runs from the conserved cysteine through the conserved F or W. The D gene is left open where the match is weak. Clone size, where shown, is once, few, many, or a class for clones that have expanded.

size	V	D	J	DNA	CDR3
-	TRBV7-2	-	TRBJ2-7	TGTGCCAGCAGCCTAAGGACCCCGGGAGCCTACGAGCAGTACTTC	CASSLRTPGAYEQYF
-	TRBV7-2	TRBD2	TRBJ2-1	TGTGCCAGCAGCCGCGGGGGAGAAAGCTCCTACAATGAGCAGTTCTTC	CASSRGGESSYNEQFF
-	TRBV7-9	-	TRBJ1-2	TGTGCCAGCAGCCGATCGGAGGAGGGCTACACCTTC	CASSRSEEGYTF
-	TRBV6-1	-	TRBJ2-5	TGTGCCAGCAGTGAAGGAGGCGCATTCAGTGAGACCCAGTACTTC	CASSEGGAFSETQYF
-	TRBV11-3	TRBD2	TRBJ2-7	TGTGCCAGCAGCAGGACTAGTCGGGGGTCCGAGCAGTACTTC	CASSRTSRGSEQYF
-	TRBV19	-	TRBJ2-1	TGTGCCAGTAGTCGCGACAGGGACTCCTCCTACAATGAGCAGTTCTTC	CASSRDRDSSYNEQFF
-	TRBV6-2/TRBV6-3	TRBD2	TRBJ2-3	TGTGCCAGCAGTCCCGGGGGGGCAACAGATACGCAGTATTTT	CASSPGGATDTQYF
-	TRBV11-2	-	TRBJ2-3	TGTGCCAGCAGCCGCGGGGTCAGGCTAGCGTCAGATACGCAGTATTTT	CASSRGVRLASDTQYF
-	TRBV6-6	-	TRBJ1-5	TGTGCCAGCAGTTACCCAACGGGGGAGGGCAATCAGCCCCAGCATTTT	CASSYPTGEGNQPQHF
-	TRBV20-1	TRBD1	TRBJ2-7	TGCAGTGCTAGTATTACAGGGGGGTTGGGGCAGTACTTC	CSASITGGLGQYF
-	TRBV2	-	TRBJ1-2	TGTGCCAGCAGCAGACAGGTTCCCAACTATGGCTACACCTTC	CASSRQVPNYGYTF
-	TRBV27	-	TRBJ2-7	TGTGCCAGCAGTTCCCGGACAAGCTACGAGCAGTACTTC	CASSSRTSYEQYF
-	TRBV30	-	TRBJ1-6	TGTGCCGCGACGACAGGCTCCTATAATTCACCCCTCCACTTT	CAATTGSYNSPLHF
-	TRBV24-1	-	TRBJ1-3	TGTGCCACCTCATCGGGGGACACCATATATTTT	CATSSGDTIYF
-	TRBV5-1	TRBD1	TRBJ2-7	TGCGCCAGCAGCGCGGACCCGACAGGGAAGCAGTCGGAGTACTTC	CASSADPTGKQSEYF
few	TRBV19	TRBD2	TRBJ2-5	TGTGCCAGTAGTAAAGGAGGGACATCAGGACTAGCAGGGGAGACCCAGTACTTC	CASSKGGTSGLAGETQYF
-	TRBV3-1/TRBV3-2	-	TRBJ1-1	TGTGCCAGCAGCCAAGGTAGATGGACTGAAGCTTTCTTT	CASSQGRWTEAFF
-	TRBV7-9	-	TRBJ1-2	TGTGCCAGCAGCTTAGCCCCCCTACCCACTCCTCACTATGGCTACACCTTC	CASSLAPLPTPHYGYTF
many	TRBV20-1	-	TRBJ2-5	TGCAGTGCTAGTGGGCCCAGGGGCCTTAAGACCCAGTACTTC	CSASGPRGLKTQYF
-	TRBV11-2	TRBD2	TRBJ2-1	TGTGCCAGCACCCCAGGACTAGCGGGTTACAATGAGCAGTTCTTC	CASTPGLAGYNEQFF
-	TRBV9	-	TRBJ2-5	TGTGCCAGCAGCGTAGGGGCTAGCAAAGAAGAGACCCAGTACTTC	CASSVGASKEETQYF
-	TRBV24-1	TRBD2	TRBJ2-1	TGTGCCACCAGTGCCCCCGGGGCGGGGGATGAGCAGTTCTTC	CATSAPGAGDEQFF
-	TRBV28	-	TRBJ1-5	TGTGCCAGCAGTTTATCTAGAGGACTGGGCTCTCTAGATCAGCCCCAGCATTTT	CASSLSRGLGSLDQPQHF
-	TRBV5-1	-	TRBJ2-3	TGCGCCAGCAGCTTGTTGGGGGGGGCGAGGACAGATACGCAGTATTTT	CASSLLGGARTDTQYF
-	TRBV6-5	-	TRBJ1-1	TGTGCCAGCACCCGGGGACACATGAACGCTGAAGCTTTCTTT	CASTRGHMNAEAFF
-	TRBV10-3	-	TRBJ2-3	TGTGCCATCAGTGAGTCCTTTTGGGGGGGCGATACGCAGTATTTT	CAISESFWGGDTQYF
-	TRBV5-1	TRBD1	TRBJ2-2	TGCGCCAGCAGCCCGGACAGGGGTGGGGCCGGGGAGCTGTTTTTT	CASSPDRGGAGELFF
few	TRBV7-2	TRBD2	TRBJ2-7	TGTGCCAGCAGCTTAGGACTAGCGGGAGGCTACGAGCAGTACTTC	CASSLGLAGGYEQYF
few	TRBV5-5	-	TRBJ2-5	TGTGCCAGCAGCTTAGGCTCAGGAAGACAAGAGACCCAGTACTTC	CASSLGSGRQETQYF
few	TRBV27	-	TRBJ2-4	TGTGCCAGCAGTCCAGGAGGTAACATTCAGTACTTC	CASSPGGNIQYF
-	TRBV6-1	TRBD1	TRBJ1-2	TGTGCCAGCAGTGAAACCATAGGACAGGGGGCAGGCGGCTACACCTTC	CASSETIGQGAGGYTF
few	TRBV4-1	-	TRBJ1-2	TGCGCCAGCAGCCCCACCAGGGGTTTCAACTATGGCTACACCTTC	CASSPTRGFNYGYTF
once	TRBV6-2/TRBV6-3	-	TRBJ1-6	TGTGCCAGCAGTTTAGCAACAGGGCCCAGTCATCTCCTCCACTTT	CASSLATGPSHLLHF
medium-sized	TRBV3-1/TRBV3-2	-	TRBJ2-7	TGTGCCAGCAGCCAAGATGTGGGGGCAACCTACGAGCAGTACTTC	CASSQDVGATYEQYF
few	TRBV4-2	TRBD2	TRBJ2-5	TGTGCCAGCAGCCAAGCCTATGGGGGGAGACTAGCGGGATCACAAGAGACCCAGTACTTC	CASSQAYGGRLAGSQETQYF
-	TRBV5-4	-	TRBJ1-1	TGTGCCAGCACCCCGTGGGCAGGGAACACTGAAGCTTTCTTT	CASTPWAGNTEAFF
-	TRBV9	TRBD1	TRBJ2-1	TGTGCCAGCAGCGTAGGGAGGACAGGGTCCTACAATGAGCAGTTCTTC	CASSVGRTGSYNEQFF
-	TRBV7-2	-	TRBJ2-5	TGTGCCAGCAGCTTCGGGAGCCCGGGGGAGACCCAGTACTTC	CASSFGSPGETQYF
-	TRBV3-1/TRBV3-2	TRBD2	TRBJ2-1	TGTGCCAGCAGCCAGACTAGCGGGAGCAAGTTCTTC	CASSQTSGSKFF
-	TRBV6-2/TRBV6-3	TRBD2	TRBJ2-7	TGTGCCAGCAGCGTGACTAGCGGGGGGCCGAAAAGCTCCTACGAGCAGTACTTC	CASSVTSGGPKSSYEQYF
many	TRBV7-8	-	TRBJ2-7	TGTGCCAGCAGTCCCCTTGGGGCGGGGTACGAGCAGTACTTC	CASSPLGAGYEQYF
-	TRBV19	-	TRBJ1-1	TGTGCCAGTAGTAGTCAGGGTGGCACTGAAGCTTTCTTT	CASSSQGGTEAFF
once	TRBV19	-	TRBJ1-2	TGTGCCAGTAGTATAAGTCGACAGAACTATGGCTACACCTTC	CASSISRQNYGYTF
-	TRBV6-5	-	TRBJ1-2	TGTGCCAGCAACGGGAGAGGTCGGGGGGACTATGGCTACACCTTC	CASNGRGRGDYGYTF
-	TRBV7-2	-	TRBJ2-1	TGTGCCAGCAGCTTGGATCTAGGGAGCTACAATGAGCAGTTCTTC	CASSLDLGSYNEQFF
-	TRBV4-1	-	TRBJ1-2	TGCGCCAGCAGCCCAGCGGGGAGCAGGGACTGGAACTATGGCTACACCTTC	CASSPAGSRDWNYGYTF
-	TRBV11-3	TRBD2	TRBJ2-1	TGTGCCAGCAGCTCAAGCGGGAGAAGAAATGAGCAGTTCTTC	CASSSSGRRNEQFF
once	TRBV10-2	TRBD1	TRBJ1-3	TGCGCCAGCAGTGAGGGAGGGGGCGGAAACACCATATATTTT	CASSEGGGGNTIYF
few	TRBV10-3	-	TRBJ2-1	TGTGCCATCAGTGAGTCTACTATCCCCAATGAGCAGTTCTTC	CAISESTIPNEQFF
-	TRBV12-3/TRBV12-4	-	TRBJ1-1	TGTGCCAGCAGTTTTCTCCGGGACACTGAAGCTTTCTTT	CASSFLRDTEAFF
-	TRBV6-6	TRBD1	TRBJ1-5	TGTGCCAGCAGTCCACCGGGACAGGGTAACCAGCCCCAGCATTTT	CASSPPGQGNQPQHF
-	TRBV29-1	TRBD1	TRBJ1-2	TGCAGCGTCGTACCCCCCGGGACAGGGGAAAATGGCTACACCTTC	CSVVPPGTGENGYTF
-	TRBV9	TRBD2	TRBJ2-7	TGTGCCAGCAGCAAAACTAGCGGGGACTTCTACGAGCAGTACTTC	CASSKTSGDFYEQYF
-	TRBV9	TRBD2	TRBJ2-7	TGTGCCAGCAGCGTCGGGACTAGCGGTTCCTACGAGCAGTACTTC	CASSVGTSGSYEQYF
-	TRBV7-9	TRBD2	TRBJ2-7	TGTGCCAGCAGCCTTAGCGGGAGTACCGAGCAGTACTTC	CASSLSGSTEQYF
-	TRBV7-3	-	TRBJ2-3	TGTGCCAGCAGCTTAAACCCGGCAGATACGCAGTATTTT	CASSLNPADTQYF
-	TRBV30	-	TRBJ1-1	TGTGCCTGGTATAGGAGCCGTGCTATGAACACTGAAGCTTTCTTT	CAWYRSRAMNTEAFF